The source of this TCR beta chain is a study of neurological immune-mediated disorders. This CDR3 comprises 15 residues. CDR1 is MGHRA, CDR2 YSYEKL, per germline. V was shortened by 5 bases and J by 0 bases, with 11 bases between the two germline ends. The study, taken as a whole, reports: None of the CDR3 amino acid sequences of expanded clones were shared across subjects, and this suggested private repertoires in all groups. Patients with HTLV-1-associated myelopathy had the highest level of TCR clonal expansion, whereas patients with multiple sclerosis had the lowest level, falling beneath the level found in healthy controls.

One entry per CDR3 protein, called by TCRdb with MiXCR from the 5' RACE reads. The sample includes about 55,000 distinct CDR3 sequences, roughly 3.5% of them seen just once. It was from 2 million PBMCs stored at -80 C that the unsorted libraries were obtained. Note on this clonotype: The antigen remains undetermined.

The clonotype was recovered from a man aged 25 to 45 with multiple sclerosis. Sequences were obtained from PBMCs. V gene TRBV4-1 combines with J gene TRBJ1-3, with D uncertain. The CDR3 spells CASSERGASGNTIYF. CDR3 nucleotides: TGCGCCAGCAGCGAAAGAGGAGCCTCTGGAAACACCATATATTTT.